The present entry profiles one TCR beta chain with its context. Its antigen is unknown. It has no much larger one-base neighbor in the sample; base qualities were not kept. This sample was taken from a study of T cell responses to AZD1222 COVID-19 vaccine (dated by TCRdb to the early 2020s). Regarding the study in general: AZD1222 recipients with second doses at about 4 weeks or about 12 weeks were pooled, because spike-specific TCR depth and breadth did not differ between schedules. Trial participants were enrolled by age into subgroups of 18-55, 56-69 and 70-plus years, and about 150, 27 and 61 TCR-sequenced participants, respectively, were included in these subgroups. A total of just over 230 trial participants underwent TCR sequencing, of whom roughly 210 received two doses of AZD1222 and 26 received two doses of the MenACWY control vaccine.

The CDR3 regions of human TCRbeta chains were analyzed by immunosequencing. The paper's data handling went like this. Repertoire TCRs were checked for matches against a reference library of SARS-CoV-2-specific TCRs that had been generated using the MIRA antigen-specificity platform. Breadth meant the fraction of unique TCRs that were SARS-CoV-2-associated, whereas depth meant the fraction of total T cells that were SARS-CoV-2-associated. Using the MIRA data, every spike-specific TCR was mapped to the spike region that the TCR reacted to and assigned to either a CD4 or a CD8 class. Log10-transformed breadth and depth values were compared by one-way ANOVA with Sidak's multiple comparisons tests. In TCRdb, the immuneACCESS table is reduced to in-frame sequences with V and J assigned. These tables do not hold every clone; where another copy was compared, an unresolved V gene accounts for under half, and the others remain unexplained. That table furnishes V, J and clone size, whereas the DNA furnished D and trimming. The sample has some 170,000 clones on record, approximately 88% of them singletons. Around 1.6% of the sample goes to the ten largest clones.

Findings and caveats that apply to the study as a whole: Reportedly, almost half of the unique spike-specific TCRs recognized epitopes lying outside the regions that are mutated in the B.1.351 and B.1.1.7 variants. The 56-69-year group was small, and its depth increase did not reach significance, likely because of low power. Conclusions about previously exposed vaccinees are limited, since just a handful of AZD1222 recipients were seropositive for SARS-CoV-2 at baseline. Participants were mostly white British and included more females than males, and it was suggested by the authors that clonal diversity may have been underestimated. After two AZD1222 doses, both the breadth and the depth of spike-specific TCRs were significantly higher than at day 0 and than in MenACWY recipients. The whole spike protein was spanned by vaccine-associated CD4 TCRs, and dominant responses were seen in regions 160-218 and 743-854. Because no day 14 peak-response samples were available, the repertoires could be characterized only after the peak T cell response.

The time point label here, explained by the study, means: baseline before first vaccination. The vaccinee samples were drawn from two UK trials, COV001 and COV002, one of which was a single-blind randomized controlled phase 2/3 trial testing AZD1222 (ChAdOx1 nCoV-19) in healthy adults. For TCRbeta chain sequencing, PBMC samples were collected from trial participants at day 0 and at day 28 after the second dose. Based on the germline V gene, the CDR1 and CDR2 sequences are LGHNA and YNFKEQ. Trimming takes 0 bases off V and 2 bases off J; junction bases not matched to a gene: 4. The CDR3 goes from the cysteine to the phenylalanine over 17 residues. The kept DNA is CDR3 alone, 51 bases in frame from the first base.

The receptor chain draws on TRBV4-2 and TRBJ2-2; TRBD2 aligns with 9 central bases. Source: peripheral blood, taken on day 0 of AZD1222 vaccination. The source is an adult in good health. The DNA reads TGTGCCAGCAGCCAAGATGCGACTAGCGGAAACACCGGGGAGCTGTTTTTT. Translation gives CASSQDATSGNTGELFF.